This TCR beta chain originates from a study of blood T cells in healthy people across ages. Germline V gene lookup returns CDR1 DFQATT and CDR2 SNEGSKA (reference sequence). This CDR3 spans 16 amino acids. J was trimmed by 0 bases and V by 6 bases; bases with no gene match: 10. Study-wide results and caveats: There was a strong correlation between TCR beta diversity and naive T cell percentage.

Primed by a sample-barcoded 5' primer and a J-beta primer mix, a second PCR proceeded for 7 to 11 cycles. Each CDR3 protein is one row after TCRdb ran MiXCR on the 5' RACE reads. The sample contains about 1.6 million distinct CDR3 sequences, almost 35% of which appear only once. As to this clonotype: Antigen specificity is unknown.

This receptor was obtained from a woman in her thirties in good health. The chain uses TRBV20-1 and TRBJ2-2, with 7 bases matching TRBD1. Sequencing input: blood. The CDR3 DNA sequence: TGCAGTGCCTTGGGACAGAATGCAGCGAACACCGGGGAGCTGTTTTTT. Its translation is CSALGQNAANTGELFF.